This TCR beta chain was sequenced for a study of early T cells in non-severe SARS-CoV-2 infection (dated by TCRdb to the early 2020s). With respect to the entire study: Because TCR sequencing was done on bulk RNA from unsorted whole blood, the alpha and beta chains could not be paired. Broad study findings and their caveats: VDJdb matching was skewed toward anti-spike CD8 responses and likely underestimated virus-specific expansions by missing private and CD4 specificities.

This was a case-control study nested in a cohort of healthcare workers in London, UK, who had nasopharyngeal swab PCR tests and blood samples taken every week. Healthcare workers were recruited between 23 and 31 March 2020, during the week of the UK lockdown, and were followed weekly for up to roughly 16 weeks. In this sample, this clonotype turned up many times. This clone's antigen is unknown. Base qualities are not recorded, but no much larger clone differs from it by a single base. Library preparation used 5' RACE. These reads were obtained on a NextSeq 500. In the TCR library protocol, unique molecular identifiers were attached to individual cDNA molecules to correct for PCR bias and sequencing error. TCR alpha and beta chains were both sequenced, and the abundances of alpha and beta sequences in each sample were closely correlated with each other. The paper's data handling went like this. Decombinator V4 was used to annotate the V gene, J gene and CDR3 of the TCR sequences. Expanded TCRs were defined as changing significantly between any two time points under a Poisson model with p below 0.0001. TCR abundances were normalised to the total number of TCRs sequenced per sample and expressed as counts per million. VDJdb, accessed 1 November 2021, was searched for CMV, EBV and SARS-CoV-2 annotated TCRs, with TCRs annotated for multiple antigens excluded. TCRdb's own reprocessing of the public reads used fastp at Q25 and MiXCR and kept productive beta chains. Rows merge per CDR3 protein into single entries with the most common DNA and genes. TCRdb's processing, not the authors' own work, is the source of the V and J calls. In this sample the table shows more than 35,000 distinct CDR3 sequences, around 6.3% of which occur a single time. The top ten constitute about 5.5% of the sample.

Sequences were obtained from whole blood. The TCR comes from an adult who was a healthcare worker with PCR-confirmed SARS-CoV-2 infection or an uninfected control (not recorded which).

In nucleotides, the sequence is TGCAGCGGAAGGGACGAAACCGACTATGGCTACACCTTC. Translated, it reads CSGRDETDYGYTF. The chain is assembled from TRBV29-1 and TRBJ1-2; the D gene is possibly TRBD1, with 5 bases matching. V lost 7 bases and J lost 3 bases; the stretch between them is 15 bases long. CDR1 SQVTM and CDR2 ANQGSEA were looked up in the germline V gene. Including the terminal cysteine and phenylalanine, the CDR3 comprises 13 residues. The kept DNA is CDR3 alone, 39 bases in frame from the first base.